Listed below are T cell receptor beta chains from one sample, sequenced in a study of shared clonotypes between healthy human individuals. Profiled with immunoSEQ multiplex PCR; TCRdb holds only in-frame clones, not every one. The profile shows 950,000 to 1,100,000 clones, more than 60% of them singletons. The sequenced sample was memory CD4+ T cells sorted from blood. These receptors all stem from a man aged 18 to 30 in good health. Both conserved end residues are part of each CDR3. The order of the fields is J gene, D gene, clone size, V gene, CDR3 protein, CDR3 DNA. The D gene is left open where the match is weak. Rows give clone size only sometimes, using once, few, many, or a class for an expanded clone.

J gene: TRBJ2-5; D gene: -; clone size: -; V gene: TRBV14; CDR3 protein: CASSQLIQETQYF; CDR3 DNA: TGTGCCAGCAGCCAGCTGATCCAAGAGACCCAGTACTTC
J gene: TRBJ1-1; D gene: TRBD1; clone size: -; V gene: TRBV18; CDR3 protein: CASSPAGTGGSGAEAFF; CDR3 DNA: TGTGCCAGCTCACCCGCCGGGACAGGGGGCTCGGGAGCTGAAGCTTTCTTT
J gene: TRBJ1-5; D gene: TRBD1; clone size: -; V gene: TRBV28; CDR3 protein: CASSFQGAPSNQPQHF; CDR3 DNA: TGTGCCAGCAGTTTTCAGGGGGCACCGAGCAATCAGCCCCAGCATTTT
J gene: TRBJ1-3; D gene: -; clone size: -; V gene: TRBV7-3; CDR3 protein: CASSIQGPHSGNTIYF; CDR3 DNA: TGTGCCAGCAGCATTCAGGGGCCTCACTCTGGAAACACCATATATTTT
J gene: TRBJ1-5; D gene: -; clone size: -; V gene: TRBV2; CDR3 protein: CASSPESQPQHF; CDR3 DNA: TGTGCCAGCAGCCCCGAAAGTCAGCCCCAGCATTTT
J gene: TRBJ2-3; D gene: TRBD2; clone size: -; V gene: TRBV27; CDR3 protein: CASLGLASDTQYF; CDR3 DNA: TGTGCCAGCCTTGGACTAGCATCAGATACGCAGTATTTT
J gene: TRBJ2-1; D gene: -; clone size: few; V gene: TRBV6-1; CDR3 protein: CASSQGGSYNEQFF; CDR3 DNA: TGTGCCAGCAGTCAGGGGGGCTCCTACAATGAGCAGTTCTTC
J gene: TRBJ2-7; D gene: TRBD1; clone size: -; V gene: TRBV5-4; CDR3 protein: CASSLGTGGTYEQYF; CDR3 DNA: TGTGCCAGCAGCCTGGGGACAGGGGGGACCTACGAGCAGTACTTC
J gene: TRBJ1-1; D gene: -; clone size: -; V gene: TRBV5-1; CDR3 protein: CASSSRDKNTEAFF; CDR3 DNA: TGCGCCAGCAGCTCCCGGGACAAGAACACTGAAGCTTTCTTT
J gene: TRBJ1-1; D gene: -; clone size: few; V gene: TRBV15; CDR3 protein: CATSRPPGGEAFF; CDR3 DNA: TGTGCCACCAGCAGACCCCCGGGGGGAGAAGCTTTCTTT
J gene: TRBJ2-2; D gene: TRBD1; clone size: -; V gene: TRBV11-2; CDR3 protein: CASSLGGTGANTGELFF; CDR3 DNA: TGTGCCAGCAGCTTAGGGGGTACAGGGGCGAACACCGGGGAGCTGTTTTTT
J gene: TRBJ2-2; D gene: -; clone size: -; V gene: TRBV5-6; CDR3 protein: CASSLDLGSGTGELFF; CDR3 DNA: TGTGCCAGCAGCTTGGATCTGGGATCGGGCACCGGGGAGCTGTTTTTT
J gene: TRBJ2-1; D gene: -; clone size: -; V gene: TRBV6-4; CDR3 protein: CASSVEESSYNEQFF; CDR3 DNA: TGTGCCAGCAGTGTCGAGGAGAGCTCCTACAATGAGCAGTTCTTC
J gene: TRBJ1-6; D gene: TRBD1; clone size: -; V gene: TRBV9; CDR3 protein: CASSPTKDRGQFSSYNSPLHF; CDR3 DNA: TGTGCCAGCAGCCCTACTAAGGACAGGGGGCAGTTCAGCTCCTATAATTCACCCCTCCACTTT
J gene: TRBJ1-1; D gene: TRBD1; clone size: -; V gene: TRBV5-6; CDR3 protein: CASSLVGRGQVNTEAFF; CDR3 DNA: TGTGCCAGCAGCTTGGTAGGCAGGGGGCAGGTGAACACTGAAGCTTTCTTT
J gene: TRBJ2-3; D gene: TRBD2; clone size: -; V gene: TRBV10-3; CDR3 protein: CAIMDSGRTDTQYF; CDR3 DNA: TGTGCCATCATGGATAGCGGGAGGACAGATACGCAGTATTTT
J gene: TRBJ2-7; D gene: -; clone size: many; V gene: TRBV6-5; CDR3 protein: CASSPRGYEQYF; CDR3 DNA: TGTGCCAGCAGCCCTCGGGGCTACGAGCAGTACTTC
J gene: TRBJ2-2; D gene: TRBD2; clone size: -; V gene: TRBV2; CDR3 protein: CASSPSGRGTGELFF; CDR3 DNA: TGTGCCAGCAGTCCTAGCGGGAGGGGGACCGGGGAGCTGTTTTTT
J gene: TRBJ2-7; D gene: TRBD1; clone size: -; V gene: TRBV10-3; CDR3 protein: CAISGGQGNMDEQYF; CDR3 DNA: TGTGCCATCAGTGGGGGACAGGGGAATATGGACGAGCAGTACTTC
J gene: TRBJ2-4; D gene: -; clone size: once; V gene: TRBV19; CDR3 protein: CASRTGNIQYF; CDR3 DNA: TGTGCCAGTAGGACGGGGAACATTCAGTACTTC
J gene: TRBJ2-5; D gene: -; clone size: -; V gene: TRBV19; CDR3 protein: CASSRDVQETQYF; CDR3 DNA: TGTGCCAGTAGTAGGGACGTCCAGGAGACCCAGTACTTC
J gene: TRBJ2-3; D gene: -; clone size: -; V gene: TRBV9; CDR3 protein: CASSVGQGLTDTQYF; CDR3 DNA: TGTGCCAGCAGCGTAGGCCAGGGCCTCACAGATACGCAGTATTTT
J gene: TRBJ1-3; D gene: TRBD1; clone size: -; V gene: TRBV2; CDR3 protein: CASRSDGTGISGNTIYF; CDR3 DNA: TGTGCCAGCAGGAGTGACGGGACAGGGATCTCTGGAAACACCATATATTTT
J gene: TRBJ1-2; D gene: TRBD1; clone size: -; V gene: TRBV6-1; CDR3 protein: CASLGTDYGYTF; CDR3 DNA: TGTGCCAGCCTTGGGACAGACTATGGCTACACCTTC
J gene: TRBJ2-3; D gene: -; clone size: -; V gene: TRBV5-1; CDR3 protein: CASSLGSLSPASDTQYF; CDR3 DNA: TGCGCCAGCAGCTTGGGAAGTCTGTCTCCTGCATCAGATACGCAGTATTTT
J gene: TRBJ2-5; D gene: -; clone size: -; V gene: TRBV7-9; CDR3 protein: CASSFSGTWEQYF; CDR3 DNA: TGTGCCAGCAGCTTCTCAGGAACGTGGGAGCAGTACTTC
J gene: TRBJ1-2; D gene: TRBD1; clone size: -; V gene: TRBV19; CDR3 protein: CASSPATGTGLGYTF; CDR3 DNA: TGTGCCAGTAGTCCCGCGACAGGGACGGGCCTTGGCTACACCTTC
J gene: TRBJ2-3; D gene: -; clone size: -; V gene: TRBV5-4; CDR3 protein: CASRDRTGSTDTQYF; CDR3 DNA: TGTGCCAGCAGGGATCGTACCGGGAGCACAGATACGCAGTATTTT
J gene: TRBJ1-5; D gene: -; clone size: -; V gene: TRBV5-5; CDR3 protein: CASSLDRNQPQHF; CDR3 DNA: TGTGCCAGCAGCCTGGACCGCAATCAGCCCCAGCATTTT
J gene: TRBJ2-5; D gene: -; clone size: -; V gene: TRBV6-1; CDR3 protein: CASSEFAGRETQYF; CDR3 DNA: TGTGCCAGCAGTGAATTCGCAGGGAGGGAGACCCAGTACTTC
J gene: TRBJ2-5; D gene: TRBD1; clone size: -; V gene: TRBV2; CDR3 protein: CASSGDRKETQYF; CDR3 DNA: TGTGCCAGCAGTGGGGACAGAAAAGAGACCCAGTACTTC
J gene: TRBJ2-5; D gene: -; clone size: -; V gene: TRBV27; CDR3 protein: CASRRAGSETQYF; CDR3 DNA: TGTGCCAGCAGGAGGGCAGGGAGCGAGACCCAGTACTTC
J gene: TRBJ1-3; D gene: -; clone size: -; V gene: TRBV5-8; CDR3 protein: CASSWTSSGNTIYF; CDR3 DNA: TGTGCCAGCAGCTGGACGAGCTCTGGAAACACCATATATTTT
J gene: TRBJ2-2; D gene: -; clone size: -; V gene: TRBV7-2; CDR3 protein: CASSGMITGELFF; CDR3 DNA: TGTGCCAGCAGCGGCATGATTACCGGGGAGCTGTTTTTT
J gene: TRBJ2-7; D gene: -; clone size: -; V gene: TRBV21-1; CDR3 protein: CASGCLHEQYF; CDR3 DNA: TGTGCTTCAGGCTGCCTCCACGAGCAGTACTTC
J gene: TRBJ1-2; D gene: -; clone size: -; V gene: TRBV30; CDR3 protein: CAWTYGQWGNGYTF; CDR3 DNA: TGTGCCTGGACCTATGGACAGTGGGGAAATGGCTACACCTTC
J gene: TRBJ2-7; D gene: -; clone size: -; V gene: TRBV11-2; CDR3 protein: CASSLNPASYEQYF; CDR3 DNA: TGTGCCAGCAGCTTAAATCCTGCCTCCTACGAGCAGTACTTC
J gene: TRBJ2-5; D gene: -; clone size: -; V gene: TRBV23-1; CDR3 protein: CASSQGPLVGETQYF; CDR3 DNA: TGCGCCAGCAGTCAAGGGCCCCTAGTGGGGGAGACCCAGTACTTC
J gene: TRBJ1-5; D gene: -; clone size: -; V gene: TRBV18; CDR3 protein: CASSPPGGNQPQHF; CDR3 DNA: TGTGCCAGCTCACCCCCCGGGGGCAATCAGCCCCAGCATTTT
J gene: TRBJ2-2; D gene: -; clone size: -; V gene: TRBV2; CDR3 protein: CARSGSIAGELFF; CDR3 DNA: TGTGCCAGATCAGGGTCGATAGCCGGGGAGCTGTTTTTT
J gene: TRBJ2-1; D gene: TRBD1; clone size: -; V gene: TRBV29-1; CDR3 protein: CSAPGQGAGDEQFF; CDR3 DNA: TGCAGCGCTCCGGGACAGGGGGCTGGAGATGAGCAGTTCTTC
J gene: TRBJ2-1; D gene: -; clone size: -; V gene: TRBV10-3; CDR3 protein: CAISENTGEQFF; CDR3 DNA: TGTGCCATCAGTGAGAACACAGGTGAGCAGTTCTTC
J gene: TRBJ2-6; D gene: -; clone size: -; V gene: TRBV11-2; CDR3 protein: CASSSGVGGANVLTF; CDR3 DNA: TGTGCCAGCAGCTCGGGGGTGGGCGGGGCCAACGTCCTGACTTTC
J gene: TRBJ2-1; D gene: TRBD2; clone size: once; V gene: TRBV6-1; CDR3 protein: CASTPSGGALYEQFF; CDR3 DNA: TGTGCCAGCACACCTAGCGGGGGGGCTCTTTATGAGCAGTTCTTC
J gene: TRBJ2-5; D gene: TRBD2; clone size: once; V gene: TRBV27; CDR3 protein: CASSKQAGAGQTQYF; CDR3 DNA: TGTGCCAGCAGTAAACAAGCGGGAGCCGGTCAGACCCAGTACTTC
J gene: TRBJ2-7; D gene: -; clone size: -; V gene: TRBV30; CDR3 protein: CAWSLGASSYEQYF; CDR3 DNA: TGTGCCTGGAGTTTGGGCGCGAGCTCCTACGAGCAGTACTTC
J gene: TRBJ2-7; D gene: TRBD1; clone size: -; V gene: TRBV5-1; CDR3 protein: CASSLKAGGAGEQYF; CDR3 DNA: TGCGCCAGCAGCTTGAAGGCAGGGGGCGCGGGAGAGCAGTACTTC
J gene: TRBJ2-5; D gene: -; clone size: -; V gene: TRBV11-2; CDR3 protein: CASRIAGGETQYF; CDR3 DNA: TGTGCCAGCAGAATAGCAGGAGGGGAGACCCAGTACTTC
J gene: TRBJ2-7; D gene: -; clone size: -; V gene: TRBV2; CDR3 protein: CASSESRTYEQYF; CDR3 DNA: TGTGCCAGCAGTGAAAGCCGCACCTACGAGCAGTACTTC
J gene: TRBJ2-7; D gene: -; clone size: -; V gene: TRBV5-1; CDR3 protein: CASSRTGIAYEQYF; CDR3 DNA: TGCGCCAGCAGCCGAACAGGGATCGCCTACGAGCAGTACTTC
J gene: TRBJ2-3; D gene: TRBD2; clone size: -; V gene: TRBV9; CDR3 protein: CASSPRLAGATDTQYF; CDR3 DNA: TGTGCCAGCAGCCCCCGACTAGCGGGAGCCACAGATACGCAGTATTTT
J gene: TRBJ2-1; D gene: TRBD2; clone size: -; V gene: TRBV11-2; CDR3 protein: CASRFSGGAMEQFF; CDR3 DNA: TGTGCCAGCAGATTTAGCGGGGGGGCCATGGAGCAGTTCTTC
J gene: TRBJ2-2; D gene: -; clone size: -; V gene: TRBV11-1; CDR3 protein: CASRPGENTGELFF; CDR3 DNA: TGTGCCAGCAGACCCGGGGAAAACACCGGGGAGCTGTTTTTT
J gene: TRBJ1-6; D gene: -; clone size: few; V gene: TRBV27; CDR3 protein: CASSPRGQSNSPLHF; CDR3 DNA: TGTGCCAGCAGCCCGCGGGGGCAAAGTAATTCACCCCTCCACTTT
J gene: TRBJ1-2; D gene: -; clone size: -; V gene: TRBV5-1; CDR3 protein: CASSLNPNYGYTF; CDR3 DNA: TGCGCCAGCAGCTTGAACCCTAACTATGGCTACACCTTC
J gene: TRBJ2-7; D gene: -; clone size: -; V gene: TRBV6-1; CDR3 protein: CASSDSSHRLLSYEQYF; CDR3 DNA: TGTGCCAGCAGTGATAGTTCCCACAGGCTTTTATCCTACGAGCAGTACTTC
J gene: TRBJ2-2; D gene: -; clone size: -; V gene: TRBV5-6; CDR3 protein: CASSPPGWGTGELFF; CDR3 DNA: TGTGCCAGCAGCCCCCCGGGGTGGGGCACCGGGGAGCTGTTTTTT
J gene: TRBJ1-1; D gene: TRBD1; clone size: -; V gene: TRBV14; CDR3 protein: CASSQDFRDRANTEAFF; CDR3 DNA: TGTGCCAGCAGCCAAGATTTCCGGGACAGGGCGAACACTGAAGCTTTCTTT
J gene: TRBJ2-5; D gene: -; clone size: -; V gene: TRBV5-6; CDR3 protein: CASSLYGGRETQYF; CDR3 DNA: TGTGCCAGCAGCTTGTATGGGGGGAGAGAGACCCAGTACTTC
J gene: TRBJ2-2; D gene: TRBD2; clone size: -; V gene: TRBV27; CDR3 protein: CASTTQKVAGPGELFF; CDR3 DNA: TGTGCCAGCACCACTCAAAAGGTAGCGGGACCCGGGGAGCTGTTTTTT